This T cell receptor (beta chain) appears in the sequencing data of a study of human T cells and chemical hapten exposure. Overall study context: Patch tests delivered 0.01% DPC to the upper back and were evaluated at 6 days. Findings and caveats of the study: Large CDR3 similarity clusters arose significantly more often from expanded TCRs than from controls.

The time point denotes: patch test 3, about 24 weeks after DPC sensitization. Treatment here: therapeutic diphenylcyclopropenone sensitization with weekly scalp DPC. V lost 3 bases to trimming and J lost 4 bases; unmatched junction nucleotides: 7. CDR1 is SGHTA, CDR2 FQGNSA, per germline. The CDR3 runs to 15 residues. Individual cDNA molecules received unique molecular identifiers in the library. TCRdb used MiXCR to reprocess the RACE reads, holding one entry per CDR3 protein. The sample consists of roughly 100,000 distinct CDR3 sequences, roughly a third of them appearing once. This clonotype was picked up a small number of times. The antigen is undetermined.

The source of this sequence is a man aged 35 to 55 with alopecia areata. Some clones in this sample may be carry-over from other donors' samples. Here the sequenced sample was whole blood, taken in connection with sensitization to the hapten diphenylcyclopropenone (DPC). J is TRBJ2-3 and V is TRBV7-2; 7 bases are a match to TRBD2. Here the CDR3 reads CASSFLAGVPDTQYF. CDR3 coding DNA: TGTGCCAGCAGCTTTCTTGCGGGAGTCCCAGATACGCAGTATTTT.